The 23 T cell receptor beta chains below come from one sample, sequenced in a study of PD-L1 blockade in urothelial cancer. Repertoires were generated with immunoSEQ multiplex PCR, while TCRdb's copy carries only in-frame clones and drops some. The table shows about 56,000 clones, with 65% to 90% occurring only once. Time point defined: pretreatment peripheral blood. Sample: PBMCs, taken around atezolizumab (anti-PD-L1) treatment. The receptors derive from a man in his 70s with urothelial cancer.

This chain uses TRBV15 with TRBJ2-4; 9 positions match TRBD1. Per germline, CDR1 LNHNV and CDR2 YYDKDF (reference sequence). CDR3 length: 20 residues. J lost 6 bases, V lost 1 base, and 19 bases had no gene match. This CDR3 reads CATSRVGGTGYSSLPNIQYF. CDR3 sequence (DNA): TGTGCCACCAGCAGAGTTGGCGGGACAGGGTATTCCTCCCTTCCAAACATTCAGTACTTC.

In DNA form, the CDR3 reads TGTGCCCTTTTGGGGGGGAGAGCTGAAGCTTTCTTT. Residues: CALLGGRAEAFF. The genes are TRBV30 and TRBJ1-1; a possible D gene is TRBD1 (5 bases). This CDR3 comprises 12 residues. Trimming cost V 8 bases and J 6 bases, with 16 bases left between them. Germline CDR1 is GTSNPN and CDR2 is SVGIG (reference sequence).

The chain employs TRBV6-1 and TRBJ2-3; 8 bases are shared with TRBD2. Germline-derived CDR1 and CDR2 are MNHNS and SASEGT. The CDR3 is 15 amino acids. V was clipped by 6 bases and J by 4 bases; unmatched bases: 9. CDR3 nucleotide sequence: TGTGCCAGCAGGATGTTCGCGGGAGGTCCAGATACGCAGTATTTT. Encoded protein: CASRMFAGGPDTQYF.

The gene calls are TRBV10-3 and TRBJ1-1, with TRBD1 identical over 8 bases. V dropped 7 bases and J dropped 1; count of bases not matched to a gene: 5. The germline V gene encodes CDR1 ENHRY and CDR2 SYGVKD. The CDR3 contains 14 residues. The CDR3 nucleotides read TGTGCCATCACCCCGGGACAGGAGAACACTGAAGCTTTCTTT. It is translated as CAITPGQENTEAFF.

The chain has TRBV5-1 and TRBJ2-3, with 13 positions matching TRBD2. Germline-derived CDR1 and CDR2 are SGHRS and YFSETQ. The J segment lost 2 bases and the V segment lost 3 bases, leaving 6 bases of the junction unmatched. The CDR3 length is 17 residues. The CDR3, as DNA: TGCGCCAGCAGCTCGTTAGGGACTAGCGGGAACACAGATACGCAGTATTTT. Protein product: CASSSLGTSGNTDTQYF.

Turning to this clone: This sample includes further DNA sequences coding for the same CDR3. The chain carries TRBV9 and TRBJ2-7; the match to TRBD2 covers 9 bases. With V trimmed by 1 base and J by 4 bases, 0 bases remained unmatched. The germline gives CDR1 SGDLS, CDR2 YYNGEE. The CDR3 runs 13 residues. The CDR3 DNA is TGTGCCAGCAGCGTAACTAGCGGGTACGAGCAGTACTTC. Its protein is CASSVTSGYEQYF.

This clone was detected a few times. V gene TRBV15 combines with J gene TRBJ1-4, with D tentatively TRBD1 (5 bases). Germline V lookup: CDR1 LNHNV, CDR2 YYDKDF (reference sequence). This CDR3 spans 11 amino acids. Trimming took off 8 bases at V and 7 bases at J, with 8 bases between the two ends. The CDR3 loop is CATPRVEKLFF. For the CDR3, the DNA is TGTGCCACCCCCAGGGTTGAAAAACTGTTTTTT.

The chain joins TRBV7-9 to TRBJ2-7; tentative D call: TRBD2 (7 bases). The V and J ends lost 8 bases and 3 bases respectively, with 20 bases between them. Germline CDR1 and CDR2: SEHNR and FQNEAQ (reference sequence). The CDR3 is made up of 15 amino acids. The CDR3 spells CASAGGGTTNYEQYF. DNA for the CDR3: TGTGCCAGCGCTGGGGGGGGGACAACGAACTACGAGCAGTACTTC.

This CDR3 is CATSRGGSGVPEAFF. CDR3 DNA sequence: TGTGCCACCAGCAGAGGCGGGTCAGGGGTCCCTGAAGCTTTCTTT. The chain employs TRBV15 and TRBJ1-1, with a possible D match to TRBD1 (6 bases). CDR1 is LNHNV, CDR2 YYDKDF, per germline (reference sequence). V was pared by 1 base and J by 6 bases, with 15 bases between. This CDR3 comprises 15 residues.

This chain connects TRBV6-5 to TRBJ2-7, with TRBD2 identical over 8 bases. This CDR3 comprises 15 residues. V lost 5 bases and J lost 4; bases outside the gene matches: 10. Germline CDR1 reads MNHEY; CDR2 reads SVGAGI. The CDR3 loop reads CASSPAGGPTYEQYF. The CDR3 DNA follows: TGTGCCAGCAGTCCTGCGGGAGGCCCCACATACGAGCAGTACTTC.

V and J are TRBV18 and TRBJ2-1; possibly TRBD1 for D (5 bases). The V and J ends lost 3 bases and 0 bases respectively, with 9 bases between them. The CDR3 extends over 15 amino acids. The germline V gene encodes CDR1 KGHSH and CDR2 LQKENI. CDR3 nucleotide sequence: TGTGCCAGCTCACCGGGGCCCAGCTCCTACAATGAGCAGTTCTTC. Translating it yields CASSPGPSSYNEQFF.

The V and J genes are TRBV5-1 and TRBJ2-2; 8 nucleotides align to TRBD2. Germline CDR1 reads SGHRS; CDR2 reads YFSETQ. The CDR3 consists of 16 residues. V lost 3 bases to trimming and J lost 0 bases; unmatched junction nucleotides: 4. Here the CDR3 DNA reads TGCGCCAGCAGCTCCCTAGCGGGTGCGAACACCGGGGAGCTGTTTTTT. Protein sequence: CASSSLAGANTGELFF.

The CDR3 bases are TGTGCCAGCAGCGGCGGACTAGCGGGATCCTACGAGCAGTACTTC. Protein: CASSGGLAGSYEQYF. The chain links TRBV9 to TRBJ2-7, with 12 positions matching TRBD2. The CDR3 sequence is 15 residues long. Germline CDR1 SGDLS, CDR2 YYNGEE. The V segment lost 3 bases and the J segment 1 base; nucleotides outside the gene matches: 2.

The chain joins TRBV7-9 to TRBJ1-1; 7 bases agree with TRBD1. This CDR3 has 18 residues. Germline CDR1 and CDR2: SEHNR and FQNEAQ (reference sequence). Trimming cost V 5 bases and J 0 bases; bases outside gene matches: 15. The CDR3 protein is CASSRRRGRATMNTEAFF. CDR3 nucleotide sequence: TGTGCCAGCAGCCGTAGAAGGGGGCGCGCGACCATGAACACTGAAGCTTTCTTT.

The chain uses TRBV27 and TRBJ2-6, with 13 bases that match TRBD2. The CDR3 is made up of 19 amino acids. Germline assignment: CDR1 MNHEY and CDR2 SMNVEV (reference sequence). The junction had 4 bases not matched to a gene; V was cut back by 0 bases and J by 2 bases. CDR3 DNA: TGTGCCAGCAGTTTATCGTCACTAGCGGGAGGGGCTGGGGCCAACGTCCTGACTTTC. It specifies CASSLSSLAGGAGANVLTF.

This chain uses TRBV19 with TRBJ2-7, with 8 bases fitting TRBD1. CDR3 length: 15 amino acids. J was trimmed by 2 bases and V by 2 bases; bases with no gene match: 5. Germline loops: CDR1 LNHDA, CDR2 SQIVND (reference sequence). The DNA for the CDR3 is TGTGCCAGTAGTATACGGACAGGGATCCCCTACGAGCAGTACTTC. It encodes CASSIRTGIPYEQYF.

The chain carries TRBV2 and TRBJ2-7; D call uncertain. V lost 1 base and J 6 bases, leaving 13 bases between the germline ends. The length of the CDR3 is 14 residues. Germline lookup yields CDR1 SNHLY and CDR2 FYNNEI. CDR3: CASSEGRIFGEQYF. CDR3 bases: TGTGCCAGCAGTGAAGGGCGGATCTTTGGCGAGCAGTACTTC.

V usage is TRBV11-2 and J usage is TRBJ2-7; 10 nucleotides match TRBD1. Germline-derived CDR1 and CDR2 are SGHAT and FQNNGV. CDR3 size: 13 residues. Trimming at V came to 5 bases and at J to 4 bases, leaving 2 bases not matched to a gene. CDR3 bases: TGTGCCAGCAGCGCGGACAGGGGGTACGAGCAGTACTTC. Its translation: CASSADRGYEQYF.

The gene calls are TRBV27 and TRBJ2-7, with D maybe TRBD1 (6 bases). The CDR3 contains 14 residues. Germline assignment: CDR1 MNHEY and CDR2 SMNVEV (reference sequence). With 6 bases removed from V and 7 bases from J, the gap between germline ends came to 19 bases. The DNA for the CDR3 is TGTGCCAGCAGCAAGGACGACAGGCTGGGAGAGCAGTACTTC. Its protein is CASSKDDRLGEQYF.

This chain links TRBV7-9 with TRBJ2-7, with D possibly matching TRBD1 (6 bases). This CDR3 region has 12 residues. Looked up from germline, CDR1 is SEHNR and CDR2 is FQNEAQ (reference sequence). V gave up 5 bases and J gave up 8 bases, with 13 bases separating them. The chain's CDR3 is CASSPTGFQQYF. The DNA of the CDR3 is TGTGCCAGCAGCCCTACAGGGTTCCAGCAGTACTTC. Together with reference TRBV7-9 and TRBJ2-7, the CDR3 gives the full variable domain: DTGVSQNPRHKITKRGQNVTFRCDPISEHNRLYWYRQTLGQGPEFLTYFQNEAQLEKSRLLSDRFSAERPKGSFSTLEIQRTEQGDSAMYLCASSPTGFQQYFGPGTRLTVT.

The chain couples TRBV9 to TRBJ1-2, with 9 bases identical to TRBD1. CDR3 length: 15 amino acids. Looked up from germline, CDR1 is SGDLS and CDR2 is YYNGEE. Germline trimming cut 0 bases from V and 4 bases from J; bases unmatched to any gene: 4. The CDR3 DNA follows: TGTGCCAGCAGCGTAGAACAGGGGGCCACCTATGGCTACACCTTC. Its translation is CASSVEQGATYGYTF.

J is TRBJ1-1 and V is TRBV7-2; D not certain. The germline V and J ends were trimmed by 0 bases and 0 bases, with 14 bases remaining between them. The V gene's germline CDR1 is SGHTA and CDR2 FQGNSA. The CDR3 is 17 residues long. The CDR3 DNA follows: TGTGCCAGCAGCTTAGCTCCTCTCGGGGTTATGAACACTGAAGCTTTCTTT. Translating it yields CASSLAPLGVMNTEAFF. Full variable domain (missing parts from reference TRBV7-2 and TRBJ1-1): GAGVSQSPSNKVTEKGKDVELRCDPISGHTALYWYRQSLGQGLEFLIYFQGNSAPDKSGLPSDRFSAERTGGSVSTLTIQRTQQEDSAVYLCASSLAPLGVMNTEAFFGQGTRLTVV.

The chain recombines TRBV27 with TRBJ1-2; possible D gene TRBD1, 6 bases. Per the germline V gene, CDR1 is MNHEY and CDR2 is SMNVEV (reference sequence). The CDR3 extends over 15 amino acids. V lost 6 bases and J 4 bases, leaving 18 bases between the germline ends. CDR3 sequence (DNA): TGTGCCAGCAGACGAGACAGGCTACCCCTCTATGGCTACACCTTC. It specifies CASRRDRLPLYGYTF.